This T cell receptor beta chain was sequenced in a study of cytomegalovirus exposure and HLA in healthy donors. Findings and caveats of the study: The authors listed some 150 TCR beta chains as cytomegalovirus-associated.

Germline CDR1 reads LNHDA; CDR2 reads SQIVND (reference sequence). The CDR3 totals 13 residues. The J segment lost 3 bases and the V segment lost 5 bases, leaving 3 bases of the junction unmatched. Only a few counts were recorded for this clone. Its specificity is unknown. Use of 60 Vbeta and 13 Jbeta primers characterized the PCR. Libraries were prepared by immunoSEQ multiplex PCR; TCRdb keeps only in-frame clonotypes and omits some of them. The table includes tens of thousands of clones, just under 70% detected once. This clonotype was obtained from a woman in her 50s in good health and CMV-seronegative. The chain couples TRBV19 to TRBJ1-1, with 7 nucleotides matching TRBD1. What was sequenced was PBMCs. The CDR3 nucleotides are TGTGCCAGTAGTTGGGACAGCTACACTGAAGCTTTCTTT. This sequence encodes CASSWDSYTEAFF.